This entry concerns a single TCR beta chain. Antigen specificity is unknown. This entry comes from a study of beta chain features in type 1 diabetes. Expressed TCRB transcripts got sequenced, as all isolated RNA was reverse transcribed. Some 3.6 million reads was the average for naive, central memory and regulatory T cell samples. Repertoires were generated with immunoSEQ multiplex PCR, while TCRdb's copy carries only in-frame clones and drops some. The sample includes approximately 340,000 clones, roughly 16% of them seen just once. Overall study results and limits: Fewer insertions but more deletions were seen at VDJ junctions in type 1 diabetes patients. There was a moderate but significant shortening of TCRB CDR3s in all four CD4+ subsets of Type 1 diabetes patients.

All sorted populations exceeded 98% purity. The V gene end was trimmed by 1 base and the J gene end by 4 bases; junction bases not matched to a gene: 8. This CDR3 contains 15 residues. Germline V gene data show CDR1 as SQVTM and CDR2 as ANQGSEA. This sequence originates from a young woman in good health. The sample taken for sequencing was naive CD4+ T cells from blood. The chain is built from TRBV29-1 and TRBJ2-3; 7 bases are a match to TRBD2. Here the CDR3 DNA reads TGCAGCGTTGAAGCGACTAGCAGGATCCCAGATACGCAGTATTTT. This codes for CSVEATSRIPDTQYF.